The 16 T cell receptor beta chains in this list originate from one sample, sequenced in a study of T cells in pancreatic ductal adenocarcinoma. This table comes from immunoSEQ multiplex PCR, and its TCRdb copy is limited to in-frame clones, with some not included. The repertoire has 31,000 or so clones, roughly 92% of them found once; the top ten carry roughly 2%. Surgery without prior neoadjuvant therapy was the treatment of the selected pancreatic ductal adenocarcinoma patients. The source material was PBMCs. All receptors derive from a human donor with pancreatic ductal adenocarcinoma.

V and J are TRBV7-9 and TRBJ2-7, with D unresolved. V lost 1 base, J lost 6 bases, and 13 bases lay in between. CDR1 SEHNR and CDR2 FQNEAQ come from the germline V gene (reference sequence). The CDR3 has 14 residues. The CDR3 loop is CASSLEVEYAEQYF. The CDR3 DNA is TGTGCCAGCAGCTTAGAAGTGGAGTATGCCGAGCAGTACTTC.

The chain uses TRBV6-5 and TRBJ2-5; D is unclear. This CDR3 contains 13 residues. The germline V gene encodes CDR1 MNHEY and CDR2 SVGAGI. V lost 2 bases and J lost 0, with 4 bases in between. The CDR3 protein is CASSYSYQETQYF. The CDR3 DNA is TGTGCCAGCAGTTACAGCTACCAAGAGACCCAGTACTTC.

The chain couples TRBV28 to TRBJ2-7; possible D gene TRBD1, 5 bases. Trimming cost V 4 bases and J 1 base, with 17 bases left between them. The CDR3 spans 16 residues. Per the germline V gene, CDR1 is MDHEN and CDR2 is SYDVKM. CDR3 sequence: CASSSITGPRSYEQYF. The CDR3, as DNA: TGTGCCAGCAGTTCCATCACAGGACCGCGGTCCTACGAGCAGTACTTC.

This chain uses TRBV19 with TRBJ1-2; a possible D gene is TRBD1 (5 bases). The germline gives CDR1 LNHDA, CDR2 SQIVND (reference sequence). The ends were cut back, 4 bases at V and 4 bases at J, with 19 bases in the middle. CDR3 size: 16 residues. CDR3 sequence: CASSTPSGGRGYGYTF. The DNA of the CDR3 is TGTGCCAGTAGTACTCCCTCGGGAGGGAGGGGCTATGGCTACACCTTC.

This chain links TRBV5-4 with TRBJ2-2; tentative D call: TRBD2 (6 bases). This CDR3 is built from 14 residues. Deletions cut 3 bases from V and 3 bases from J, with 9 bases between. CDR1 SGHNT and CDR2 YYREEE come from the germline V gene (reference sequence). CDR3 loop: CASSSGTYTGELFF. The CDR3 region has the DNA TGTGCCAGCAGCTCCGGGACTTACACCGGGGAGCTGTTTTTT.

V and J are TRBV7-2 and TRBJ1-2; D is uncertain. The germline V gene encodes CDR1 SGHTA and CDR2 FQGNSA. The CDR3 is 17 amino acids. Trimming cost V 5 bases and J 7 bases, with 26 bases left between them. CDR3 DNA: TGTGCCAGCAGCCCGATGTGGCAGGCCCAAAGGGTTGGTGGCTACACCTTC. The encoded protein is CASSPMWQAQRVGGYTF.

The chain is built from TRBV29-1 and TRBJ2-7, with D unclear. V lost 3 bases and J lost 2, with 8 bases in between. This CDR3 contains 12 residues. From germline, CDR1 is SQVTM and CDR2 ANQGSEA. CDR3 nucleotides: TGCAGCGTTGATTCAGGAACCTACGAGCAGTACTTC. The encoded protein is CSVDSGTYEQYF.

This clone was counted once. This chain connects TRBV6-1 to TRBJ1-2; unclear D gene. The V and J ends lost 3 bases and 4 bases respectively, with 15 bases between them. Germline V CDR1 and CDR2: MNHNS, SASEGT. The CDR3 spans 15 residues. CDR3 in amino acids: CASSEGGPRLYGYTF. The CDR3 region has the DNA TGTGCCAGCAGTGAGGGAGGACCGCGACTCTATGGCTACACCTTC.

The gene calls are TRBV18 and TRBJ1-5, with D perhaps TRBD1 (6 bases). Deletions cut 6 bases from V and 1 base from J, with 10 bases between. Germline values: CDR1 KGHSH, CDR2 LQKENI. The CDR3 is made up of 14 amino acids. In DNA form, the CDR3 reads TGTGCCAGCTCGCTCGGACAGAGCAATCAGCCCCAGCATTTT. The encoded protein is CASSLGQSNQPQHF.

The chain joins TRBV19 to TRBJ1-2; 11 bases align to TRBD1. The V gene's germline CDR1 is LNHDA and CDR2 SQIVND (reference sequence). This CDR3 contains 15 residues. Germline trimming cut 7 bases from V and 7 bases from J; bases unmatched to any gene: 11. CDR3 region: CASKGDRGLFRGYTF. CDR3 DNA: TGTGCCAGTAAGGGGGACAGGGGGTTATTCCGTGGCTACACCTTC.

Notes on this clone: At one boundary the junction diverges from the germline segment, which might be a read error. This sequence joins TRBV7-7 and TRBJ2-3; 10 bases fit TRBD2. This CDR3 region has 15 residues. Looked up from germline, CDR1 is SSHAT and CDR2 is FNYEAQ (reference sequence). The CDR3 region is CASSLTSGSTDTQYF. The CDR3 DNA follows: TGTGCTAGCAGCTTGACTAGCGGGAGCACAGATACGCAGTATTTT.

The CDR3 DNA follows: TGTGCCAGCAGTCGGGAACAGACTGAAGCTTTCTTT. It codes for CASSREQTEAFF. The chain uses TRBV28 and TRBJ1-1, with D uncertain. The V end was cut by 5 bases, the J end by 5 bases, with 9 bases between. Germline CDR1 and CDR2: MDHEN and SYDVKM. The CDR3 runs 12 residues.

The chain links TRBV6-5 to TRBJ2-3, with D perhaps matching TRBD1 (6 bases). The CDR3 runs to 15 residues. The germline V gene has CDR1 MNHEY and CDR2 SVGAGI. V was shortened by 2 bases and J by 11 bases, with 20 bases between the two germline ends. The CDR3 DNA sequence: TGTGCCAGCAGTTACCTACAGGGTCCGGGGCAGGGGCAGTATTTT. It specifies CASSYLQGPGQGQYF.

The chain has TRBV28 and TRBJ1-5; D is possibly TRBD1 (5 bases). This CDR3 region has 17 residues. Trimming cost V 8 bases and J 7 bases, with 27 bases left between them. CDR1 MDHEN and CDR2 SYDVKM come from the germline V gene. The CDR3 region is CASLPPRSGQGGQPQHF. The CDR3, as DNA: TGTGCCAGCTTGCCCCCCCGCTCCGGCCAGGGCGGCCAGCCCCAGCATTTT.

V and J are TRBV18 and TRBJ2-5; D is uncertain. CDR1 KGHSH and CDR2 LQKENI come from the germline V gene. V shed 2 bases and J shed 2 bases, with 6 bases lying between them. The CDR3 covers 13 residues. This CDR3 is CASSPTQQETQYF. For the CDR3, the DNA is TGTGCCAGCTCACCAACCCAGCAAGAGACCCAGTACTTC. The full variable domain, its missing parts supplied by reference TRBV18 and TRBJ2-5, is NAGVMQNPRHLVRRRGQEARLRCSPMKGHSHVYWYRQLPEEGLKFMVYLQKENIIDESGMPKERFSAEFPKEGPSILRIQQVVRGDSAAYFCASSPTQQETQYFGPGTRLLVL.

V is TRBV7-9 and J is TRBJ2-7; D unclear. V gave up 1 base and J gave up 4 bases, with 14 bases separating them. The CDR3 spans 15 residues. In germline, CDR1 is SEHNR, CDR2 FQNEAQ (reference sequence). The CDR3 sequence is CASSLGASAPYEQYF. CDR3 sequence (DNA): TGTGCCAGCAGCTTAGGGGCCTCTGCGCCGTACGAGCAGTACTTC.